This T cell receptor (beta chain) was obtained from a study of T cell repertoires in cytomegalovirus infection. Looking at the study overall: CMV epitopes, recently identified HLA-C-restricted and well-studied HLA-B-restricted, were used. Shared public TCR beta signatures pointed to both CMV infection and a matching HLA type. Study conclusions and caveats: Adding up the frequency of public TCR beta families identified people who carried CMV plus the relevant HLA. The response measured ex vivo was dominated by TCR beta clonotypes (HLA-C-restricted and CMV-specific).

In this sample, this clonotype turned up once. What it recognizes is unknown. TCRdb itself ran the reads through MiXCR, one entry per CDR3 protein. Among hundreds of thousands of distinct CDR3 sequences listed, approximately 32% were seen once. The CDR3 extends over 12 amino acids. V shed 6 bases and J shed 6 bases, with 12 bases lying between them. This chain uses TRBV12-3 or TRBV12-4 with TRBJ2-7; D gene uncertain. The receptor comes from a human donor in good health (CMV status not recorded). Some clones in this sample may be carry-over from other donors' samples. The input for sequencing was cultured CD8+ T cells from PBMCs, taken from culture after CMV antigen stimulation. CDR3 sequence: CASSSTRLEQYF. The CDR3 DNA reads as TGTGCCAGCAGCTCTACTCGGCTCGAGCAGTACTTC.